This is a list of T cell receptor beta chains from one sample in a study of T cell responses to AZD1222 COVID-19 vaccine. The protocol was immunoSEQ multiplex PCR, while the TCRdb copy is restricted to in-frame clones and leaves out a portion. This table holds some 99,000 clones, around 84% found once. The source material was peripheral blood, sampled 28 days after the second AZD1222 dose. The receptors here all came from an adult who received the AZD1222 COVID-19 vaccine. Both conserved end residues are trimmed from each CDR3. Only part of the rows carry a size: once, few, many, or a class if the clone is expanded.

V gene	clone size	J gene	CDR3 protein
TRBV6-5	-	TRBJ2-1	ASSTVAGGYNEQF
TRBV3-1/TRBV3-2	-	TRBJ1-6	ASSQPGTSSYNSPLH
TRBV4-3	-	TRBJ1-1	ASSQDPIENTEAF
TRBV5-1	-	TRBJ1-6	ASSRQLNSPLH
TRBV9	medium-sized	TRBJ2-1	ASSPTSGGNWNEQF
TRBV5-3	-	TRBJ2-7	ARSLLGGNEQY
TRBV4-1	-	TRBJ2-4	ASSQDPGSKNIQY
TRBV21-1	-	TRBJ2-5	ASSSSGTSGSETQY
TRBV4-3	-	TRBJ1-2	ASSQVAGTGGSYGYT
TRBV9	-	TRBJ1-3	ASSVVEGTGNTIY
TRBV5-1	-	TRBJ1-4	ASSLGQSPSTNEKLF
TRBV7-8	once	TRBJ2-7	ASSSFWGQGYEQY
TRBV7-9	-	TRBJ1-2	ASSLGAGSYGYT
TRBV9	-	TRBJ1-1	ASSVLQGNTEAF
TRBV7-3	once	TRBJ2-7	ASSPGRLYEQY
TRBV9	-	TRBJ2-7	ASSFVRRDTYSYEQY
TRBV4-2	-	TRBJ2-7	ASSQDSGMGGGYEQY
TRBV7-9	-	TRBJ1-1	ASSSSGGEDNTEAF
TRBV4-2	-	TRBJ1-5	ASSQPGVDTSNQPQH
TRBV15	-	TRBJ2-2	ATSRASYGELF
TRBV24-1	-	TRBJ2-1	ATSDTRGASYNEQF
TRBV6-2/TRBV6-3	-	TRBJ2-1	ASSHSILTESYNEQF
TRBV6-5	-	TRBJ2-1	ASMVGTPINEQF
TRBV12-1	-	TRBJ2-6	ASSFFQDSGANVLT
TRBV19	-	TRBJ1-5	ASSGGAGRSNQPQH
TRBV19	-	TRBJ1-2	ASSIGGGYYGYT
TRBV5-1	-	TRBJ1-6	ASSLWREDMGSPLH
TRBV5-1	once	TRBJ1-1	ASSLSGRNTEAF
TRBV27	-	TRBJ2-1	ASSPRVDSYNEQF
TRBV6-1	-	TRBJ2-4	ASSEVRDTKNIQY
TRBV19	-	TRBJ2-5	ASRAGGGETQY
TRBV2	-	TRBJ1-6	ASSGTENSPLH
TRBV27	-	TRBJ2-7	ASSLKGQGNEQY
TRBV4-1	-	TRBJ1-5	ASSQDYSGYSNQPQH
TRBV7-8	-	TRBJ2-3	ASSLPFREGTDTQY
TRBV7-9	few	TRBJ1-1	ASSPIGDTEAF
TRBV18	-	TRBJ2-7	ASSPPSIAYEQY
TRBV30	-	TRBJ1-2	AWRDGNYGYT
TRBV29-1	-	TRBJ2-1	SVGAVSYNEQF
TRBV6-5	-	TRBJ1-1	ASSRQMNTEAF
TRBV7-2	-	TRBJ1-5	ASSLVRGGQPQH
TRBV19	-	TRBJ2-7	ASSIVASRYEQY
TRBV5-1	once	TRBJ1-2	ASSSTQGGRYGYT